The next 24 T cell receptor beta chains were all read from a single sample in a study of T cells in Graves' hyperthyroidism and ophthalmopathy. Researchers amplified the TCR beta CDR3 regions from RNA transcripts. A set of HTBI primers served as the primers for a first-round RT-PCR of the TCR CDR3. TCRdb ran MiXCR on the multiplex PCR reads and lists one entry per CDR3 protein. The sample consists of 500,000 to 550,000 distinct CDR3 sequences, just under 20% of them appearing once. Material: blood. The receptors come from a man aged 35 to 55 with Graves' ophthalmopathy.

In regard to this clonotype: A single base separates this from a much larger clone, so it may be a read error. The gene calls are TRBV7-2 and TRBJ1-6; D call uncertain. This CDR3 region has 12 residues. The germline V gene encodes CDR1 SGHTA and CDR2 FQGNSA. Trimming left V 5 bases short and J 9 bases short, with 8 bases between. The chain's CDR3 is CASSDVGSPLHF. CDR3 bases: TGTGCCAGCAGCGATGTGGGTTCACCCCTCCACTTT.

The CDR3 nucleotides read TGTGCCACCACAGACAGGGGGCGGGTTGGCACTGAAGCTTTCTTT. Protein sequence: CATTDRGRVGTEAFF. J is TRBJ1-1 and V is TRBV19; 10 nucleotides agree with TRBD1. Germline V lookup: CDR1 LNHDA, CDR2 SQIVND (reference sequence). The J segment lost 4 bases and the V segment lost 10 bases, leaving 12 bases of the junction unmatched. The CDR3 runs to 15 residues.

In this sample, this clonotype turned up many times. This chain uses TRBV28 with TRBJ2-1; D possibly uses TRBD1 or TRBD2 (5 bases each). The V end was cut by 7 bases, the J end by 1 base, with 8 bases between. Germline V gene lookup returns CDR1 MDHEN and CDR2 SYDVKM. The CDR3 length is 13 residues. The CDR3 DNA reads TGTGCCAGCATGGGGGATTCCTACAATGAGCAGTTCTTC. Translation: CASMGDSYNEQFF.

The chain carries TRBV5-1 and TRBJ2-1, with D perhaps matching TRBD2 (5 bases). The CDR3 covers 14 residues. Germline lookup yields CDR1 SGHRS and CDR2 YFSETQ. Trimming removed 3 bases from V and 6 bases from J, with 13 bases in between. For the CDR3, the DNA is TGCGCCAGCAGCTACTTTACGGGGTCCAATGAGCAGTTCTTC. Its translation: CASSYFTGSNEQFF. Variable domain in full (rest from reference TRBV5-1 and TRBJ2-1): KAGVTQTPRYLIKTRGQQVTLSCSPISGHRSVSWYQQTPGQGLQFLFEYFSETQRNKGNFPGRFSGRQFSNSRSEMNVSTLELGDSALYLCASSYFTGSNEQFFGPGTRLTVL.

In this sample, this clonotype turned up many times. The rearrangement links TRBV28 to TRBJ2-2; 7 nucleotides line up with TRBD1. The CDR3 runs 20 residues. The germline gives CDR1 MDHEN, CDR2 SYDVKM. J gave up 0 bases and V 10 bases, and 23 bases lay outside the gene matches. CDR3 amino acids: CATEGPGTEAPLANTGELFF. CDR3 nucleotides: TGTGCCACCGAGGGTCCGGGGACAGAGGCTCCACTCGCGAACACCGGGGAGCTGTTTTTT.

This clonotype was seen at least ten times. The genes are TRBV27 and TRBJ2-7; TRBD2 might be the D (5 bases). V shed 0 bases and J shed 3 bases, with 12 bases lying between them. Germline CDR1 and CDR2: MNHEY and SMNVEV (reference sequence). The CDR3 totals 15 residues. Here the CDR3 DNA reads TGTGCCAGCAGTTTATCGGCGACTACAAACTACGAGCAGTACTTC. Amino acids: CASSLSATTNYEQYF.

This clonotype was seen a few times. The V call is TRBV20-1, the J call TRBJ1-3; D not resolved. This CDR3 spans 11 amino acids. The V gene lost 3 bases and the J gene lost 4 bases, with 4 bases spanning the gap. CDR1 is DFQATT, CDR2 SNEGSKA, per germline (reference sequence). Here the CDR3 DNA reads TGCAGTGCTAGGGCCGGAAACACCATATATTTT. It codes for CSARAGNTIYF.

This clonotype appeared a few times. The V call is TRBV20-1, the J call TRBJ2-2; 13 bases agree with TRBD2. J lost 5 bases, V lost 2 bases, and 2 bases had no gene match. This CDR3 is 15 amino acids long. Germline CDR1 and CDR2: DFQATT and SNEGSKA (reference sequence). The CDR3 DNA reads TGCAGTGCTAGACGGGGACTAGCGGGGACCGGGGAGCTGTTTTTT. Amino acids: CSARRGLAGTGELFF.

This rearrangement joins TRBV24-1 to TRBJ2-3; the match to TRBD1 covers 8 bases. The V segment lost 0 bases and the J segment 6 bases; nucleotides outside the gene matches: 4. The CDR3 sequence is 15 residues long. Germline V lookup: CDR1 KGHDR, CDR2 SFDVKD. CDR3 sequence: CATSDLRQGADTQYF. The CDR3 bases are TGTGCCACCAGTGATTTGAGGCAGGGGGCTGATACGCAGTATTTT.

V usage is TRBV30 and J usage is TRBJ2-7; the D call may be TRBD1 or TRBD2 (5 bases each). Trimming removed 5 bases from V and 3 bases from J, with 14 bases in between. The CDR3 is 13 residues long. Looked up from germline, CDR1 is GTSNPN and CDR2 is SVGIG (reference sequence). CDR3 sequence: CAWGGGFDYEQYF. The CDR3 DNA reads as TGTGCCTGGGGGGGTGGGTTTGACTACGAGCAGTACTTC.

The chain joins TRBV12-3 or TRBV12-4 to TRBJ2-7; D is uncertain. The CDR3 length is 14 residues. V gave up 6 bases and J gave up 0 bases, with 12 bases separating them. The DNA of the CDR3 is TGTGCCAGCAGCCATTTGCAGAGCTCCTACGAGCAGTACTTC. The encoded protein is CASSHLQSSYEQYF.

The V gene is TRBV7-3, the J gene TRBJ2-3; D not certain. With 2 bases removed from V and 2 bases from J, the gap between germline ends came to 11 bases. The CDR3 extends over 15 amino acids. Germline V gene lookup returns CDR1 SGHTA and CDR2 FQGTGA. CDR3 loop: CASSLALTYTDTQYF. The DNA for the CDR3 is TGTGCCAGCAGCTTAGCTCTGACATACACAGATACGCAGTATTTT.

This clonotype was recorded many times. The V and J genes are TRBV2 and TRBJ2-7; TRBD1 agrees at 9 bases. Trimming at V came to 8 bases and at J to 2 bases, leaving 13 bases not matched to a gene. Looked up from germline, CDR1 is SNHLY and CDR2 is FYNNEI. The CDR3 consists of 16 residues. The CDR3 sequence: CASLYLTGGETYEQYF. As DNA, the CDR3 is TGTGCCAGCCTTTACCTCACAGGGGGCGAAACCTACGAGCAGTACTTC.

The chain recombines TRBV30 with TRBJ2-1; 7 positions agree with TRBD1. The V gene's germline CDR1 is GTSNPN and CDR2 SVGIG (reference sequence). The V gene end was trimmed by 8 bases and the J gene end by 8 bases; junction bases not matched to a gene: 9. This CDR3 region has 12 residues. CDR3 DNA: TGTGCCCAATGGGCAGGGGGAGATGAGCAGTTCTTC. Its protein is CAQWAGGDEQFF.

The chain recombines TRBV6-2 or TRBV6-3 with TRBJ1-4; D is perhaps TRBD1 (6 bases). Germline values: CDR1 MNHEY, CDR2 SVGEGT. The CDR3 loop spans 13 amino acids. The ends were cut back, 8 bases at V and 7 bases at J, with 14 bases in the middle. The CDR3 coding sequence is TGTGCCAGCCAAGAAGGGGGAATTGAAAAACTGTTTTTT. Protein sequence: CASQEGGIEKLFF.

This clonotype was seen only a few times. The V gene is TRBV7-9, the J gene TRBJ2-7; tentatively, D is TRBD1 (5 bases). The CDR3 runs 14 residues. V was pared by 5 bases and J by 3 bases, with 14 bases between. The germline gives CDR1 SEHNR, CDR2 FQNEAQ (reference sequence). The CDR3 protein is CASSKSAGNYEQYF. The CDR3 DNA follows: TGTGCCAGCAGCAAATCAGCAGGGAACTACGAGCAGTACTTC. The full variable domain, rest sourced from reference TRBV7-9 and TRBJ2-7, is DTGVSQNPRHKITKRGQNVTFRCDPISEHNRLYWYRQTLGQGPEFLTYFQNEAQLEKSRLLSDRFSAERPKGSFSTLEIQRTEQGDSAMYLCASSKSAGNYEQYFGPGTRLTVT.

In nucleotides, the CDR3 is TGTGCCACCAGCTGGGACAGGGGAGGACTAAACACCGGGGAGCTGTTTTTT. Its translation is CATSWDRGGLNTGELFF. This chain connects TRBV24-1 to TRBJ2-2; TRBD1 matches at 10 bases. CDR3 length: 17 amino acids. Unmatched junction bases numbered 9, after V lost 7 bases and J lost 2 bases. The germline V gene encodes CDR1 KGHDR and CDR2 SFDVKD.

This clonotype was counted a few times. This chain uses TRBV20-1 with TRBJ2-3; 7 nucleotides line up with TRBD2. The CDR3 is 15 amino acids. The germline V gene encodes CDR1 DFQATT and CDR2 SNEGSKA (reference sequence). V lost 3 bases and J lost 1; bases outside the gene matches: 7. CDR3 in DNA: TGCAGTGCTAGGGGGCGGGAGTATCGCACAGATACGCAGTATTTT. This encodes CSARGREYRTDTQYF.

This clonotype was observed many times. The J gene is TRBJ2-1, the V gene TRBV5-5; 11 bases line up with TRBD2. This CDR3 is built from 18 residues. In germline, CDR1 is SGHKS, CDR2 YYEKEE (reference sequence). Trimming took 2 bases from V and 3 from J; bases not matched to a gene: 10. The CDR3 nucleotides read TGTGCCAGCAGCTTCCTGGGACTAGCGGATGTGATCTACAATGAGCAGTTCTTC. Amino acid sequence: CASSFLGLADVIYNEQFF.

This clonotype was recorded at least ten times. The chain links TRBV28 to TRBJ1-5, with a possible D match to TRBD1 (5 bases). Trimming pared 3 bases from V and 6 bases from J, leaving 12 bases between. Germline assignment: CDR1 MDHEN and CDR2 SYDVKM. The CDR3 extends over 14 amino acids. The CDR3 loop is CASSLRQGSQPQHF. The CDR3 nucleotides are TGTGCCAGCAGTTTGCGGCAGGGCAGTCAGCCCCAGCATTTT.

The V call is TRBV7-3, the J call TRBJ2-1, with D perhaps matching TRBD2 (6 bases). V lost 4 bases to trimming and J lost 7 bases, with 20 bases between them. Germline V gene sequence: CDR1 SGHTA, CDR2 FQGTGA. This CDR3 has 16 amino acids. The CDR3 here is CASSSGPEGRGNEQFF. DNA of the CDR3: TGTGCCAGCAGCTCGGGGCCGGAGGGCCGGGGGAATGAGCAGTTCTTC.

There are a few counts of this clonotype. This sequence joins TRBV12-3 or TRBV12-4 and TRBJ1-2; 10 nucleotides align to TRBD1. This CDR3 has 18 residues. The junction had 10 bases not matched to a gene; V was cut back by 0 bases and J by 3 bases. CDR3 region: CASSLAMTGGSLYYGYTF. The CDR3 DNA reads as TGTGCCAGCAGTTTAGCGATGACAGGGGGCAGTTTGTACTATGGCTACACCTTC.

The genes are TRBV4-1 and TRBJ1-1; D is undetermined. V lost 7 bases, J lost 5 bases, and 11 bases lay in between. The germline V gene encodes CDR1 MGHRA and CDR2 YSYEKL. There are 12 residues in the CDR3. For the CDR3, the DNA is TGCGCCAGCATCGGAGGAGGGACTGAAGCTTTCTTT. Amino acid sequence: CASIGGGTEAFF.

This clonotype was counted ten times or more. CDR3 DNA sequence: TGTGCCAGCGGACCCGGGCTCCCCTACGAGCAGTACTTC. Its protein is CASGPGLPYEQYF. V usage is TRBV28 and J usage is TRBJ2-7; no definite D call. Trimming cost V 8 bases and J 2 bases, with 13 bases left between them. This CDR3 spans 13 amino acids. Looked up from germline, CDR1 is MDHEN and CDR2 is SYDVKM.